This entry lists 31 T cell receptor beta chains sequenced from one sample in a study of PD-1 blockade in mismatch repair-deficient tumors. Profiled with immunoSEQ multiplex PCR; TCRdb holds only in-frame clones, not every one. Here the sample spans around 68,000 clones, approximately 78% being singletons. The source material was peripheral blood, sampled 2 weeks after starting pembrolizumab. These receptors originate from an adult with mismatch repair-deficient cancer.

This rearrangement joins TRBV7-2 to TRBJ2-7, with D possibly being TRBD1 (6 bases). The germline V gene has CDR1 SGHTA and CDR2 FQGNSA. Trimming stripped 3 bases from V and 2 bases from J, with 11 bases between. CDR3 size: 14 residues. This CDR3 reads CASSFGQTPYEQYF. In DNA, the CDR3 is TGTGCCAGCAGCTTCGGACAGACCCCCTACGAGCAGTACTTC.

The chain links TRBV6-1 to TRBJ1-4; D uncertain. The CDR3 has 15 amino acids. V was cut by 7 bases and J by 4 bases, with 16 bases left in between. The germline gives CDR1 MNHNS, CDR2 SASEGT. CDR3 residues: CASTRTQVINEKLFF. Here the CDR3 DNA reads TGTGCCAGCACGAGAACTCAGGTGATTAATGAAAAACTGTTTTTT.

The chain joins TRBV4-1 to TRBJ2-2; unclear D gene. The CDR3 sequence is 13 residues long. The V end was cut by 4 bases, the J end by 0 bases, with 3 bases between. CDR1 and CDR2 from the germline V gene are MGHRA and YSYEKL. This CDR3 is CASSLSNTGELFF. The CDR3, as DNA: TGCGCCAGCAGCCTTTCGAACACCGGGGAGCTGTTTTTT.

The chain is built from TRBV19 and TRBJ2-7; 8 bases are a match to TRBD1. The CDR3 consists of 15 residues. Germline CDR1 reads LNHDA; CDR2 reads SQIVND (reference sequence). The V segment lost 3 bases and the J segment 3 bases; nucleotides outside the gene matches: 7. The CDR3 region has the DNA TGTGCCAGTAGTATCCCAGGGGGCGGCGTCTACGAGCAGTACTTC. It codes for CASSIPGGGVYEQYF.

This clone was picked up a small number of times. Additional DNA sequences in this sample encode the identical CDR3. CDR3 in DNA: TGTGCCAGCAGCTTCCTACGCTCCTACAATGAGCAGTTCTTC. Translated: CASSFLRSYNEQFF. The rearrangement links TRBV11-3 to TRBJ2-1; no clear D. The germline gives CDR1 SGHNT, CDR2 YENEEA. This CDR3 is built from 14 residues. Trimming stripped 3 bases from V and 0 bases from J, with 6 bases between.

Only one count was recorded for this clone. The chain carries TRBV12-5 and TRBJ1-1; D gene unclear. CDR3 size: 14 residues. Trimming pared 6 bases from V and 6 bases from J, leaving 17 bases between. Per the germline V gene, CDR1 is LGHNT and CDR2 is FRNRAP. CDR3 nucleotides: TGTGCTAGTGGCTATCGGGTAGATCGGGCTGAAGCTTTCTTT. It specifies CASGYRVDRAEAFF.

V and J are TRBV11-2 and TRBJ2-3; TRBD2 agrees at 10 bases. The CDR3 contains 16 residues. Germline V gene sequence: CDR1 SGHAT, CDR2 FQNNGV. V gave up 1 base and J gave up 6 bases; unmatched junction bases: 7. The CDR3 region has the DNA TGTGCCAGCAGCTTAGTCCTAGCGGGAGTAGACGATACGCAGTATTTT. This translates into CASSLVLAGVDDTQYF.

The rearrangement links TRBV4-2 to TRBJ1-2; D is possibly TRBD1 (5 bases). This CDR3 has 15 amino acids. V was trimmed by 0 bases and J by 3 bases, leaving 11 bases between them. In germline, CDR1 is LGHNA, CDR2 YNFKEQ. The CDR3 spells CASSQDWEQDYGYTF. DNA of the CDR3: TGTGCCAGCAGCCAAGATTGGGAACAGGACTATGGCTACACCTTC.

The genes are TRBV4-3 and TRBJ1-1, with a tentative D call TRBD1 (6 bases). Germline-derived CDR1 and CDR2 are LGHNA and YSLEER. V was clipped by 0 bases and J by 3 bases, with 8 bases between them. The CDR3 loop spans 14 amino acids. This CDR3 reads CASSQDQGHTEAFF. CDR3 DNA sequence: TGCGCCAGCAGCCAAGACCAGGGGCACACTGAAGCTTTCTTT.

This clone was seen just once. The chain has TRBV7-2 and TRBJ2-7; 11 nucleotides align to TRBD2. The V gene end was trimmed by 3 bases and the J gene end by 0 bases; junction bases not matched to a gene: 10. Germline V gives CDR1 SGHTA, CDR2 FQGNSA. The CDR3 is made up of 18 amino acids. Here the CDR3 DNA reads TGTGCCAGCAGCTTGGATGGACTAGCGGGCTTAAGCTCCTACGAGCAGTACTTC. Protein product: CASSLDGLAGLSSYEQYF.

There are a few counts of this clone. V and J are TRBV6-1 and TRBJ2-7; weak D call: TRBD2 (6 bases). Germline CDR1 reads MNHNS; CDR2 reads SASEGT. The CDR3 loop spans 14 amino acids. Trimming cost V 4 bases and J 0 bases, with 10 bases left between them. CDR3 sequence (DNA): TGTGCCAGCAGTGTCGGAGGGGTCTCCTACGAGCAGTACTTC. It codes for CASSVGGVSYEQYF.

The chain links TRBV15 to TRBJ2-7; D may match TRBD1 or TRBD2 (7 bases each). The germline CDR1 and CDR2 sequences are LNHNV and YYDKDF (reference sequence). With 2 bases removed from V and 5 bases from J, the gap between germline ends came to 16 bases. The CDR3 sequence is 15 residues long. The DNA of the CDR3 is TGTGCCACCAGCAGAACACTAGCGCAGGGGGACGAGCAGTACTTC. Protein: CATSRTLAQGDEQYF.

This chain links TRBV5-6 with TRBJ2-3, with no clear D. This CDR3 region has 12 residues. Germline V gene data show CDR1 as SGHDT and CDR2 as YYEEEE. Trimming left V 3 bases short and J 7 bases short, with 9 bases between. The CDR3 here is CASSSLTHTQYF. In DNA form, the CDR3 reads TGTGCCAGCAGCTCCTTGACCCATACGCAGTATTTT.

The gene calls are TRBV30 and TRBJ1-5; a possible D gene is TRBD1 (6 bases). V lost 3 bases to trimming and J lost 6 bases, with 12 bases between them. Germline lookup yields CDR1 GTSNPN and CDR2 SVGIG (reference sequence). The CDR3 consists of 13 residues. CDR3 sequence: CAWRAGVGQPQHF. CDR3 nucleotides: TGTGCCTGGAGGGCAGGGGTGGGTCAGCCCCAGCATTTT.

Here the CDR3 DNA reads TGTGCCAGCAGCTCGGACGGGAAAAACACTGAAGCTTTCTTT. Translation: CASSSDGKNTEAFF. The rearrangement joins TRBV4-2 to TRBJ1-1; no clear D gene. CDR1 is LGHNA, CDR2 YNFKEQ, per germline. V gave up 5 bases and J gave up 2 bases, with 12 bases separating them. This CDR3 has 14 residues.

The table lists this clone with a few counts. This chain links TRBV6-1 with TRBJ1-5; 9 nucleotides align to TRBD1. The CDR3 is made up of 14 amino acids. Trimming removed 10 bases from V and 3 bases from J; junction bases left unmatched: 7. Germline V CDR1 and CDR2: MNHNS, SASEGT. CDR3 coding DNA: TGTGCCACCGGGGACAGGGCCAACAATCAGCCCCAGCATTTT. Its protein product is CATGDRANNQPQHF.

The J gene is TRBJ2-3, the V gene TRBV28; TRBD2 is a possible D gene (6 bases). Trimming pared 6 bases from V and 3 bases from J, leaving 13 bases between. Germline V lookup: CDR1 MDHEN, CDR2 SYDVKM. The CDR3 consists of 14 residues. CDR3 loop: CASRVWSGTDTQYF. Written as DNA, the CDR3 is TGTGCCAGCAGAGTCTGGAGCGGGACAGATACGCAGTATTTT.

This chain joins TRBV11-2 and TRBJ2-1, with a tentative D call TRBD1 (5 bases). Germline assignment: CDR1 SGHAT and CDR2 FQNNGV. This CDR3 has 12 amino acids. Trimming took off 5 bases at V and 7 bases at J, with 9 bases between the two ends. CDR3: CASSQDRNEQFF. The CDR3 coding sequence is TGTGCCAGCAGCCAAGACAGAAATGAGCAGTTCTTC.

In the case of this clone: The junction shows a germline mismatch at one end, possibly a read error. The chain employs TRBV13 and TRBJ2-2; 14 bases fit TRBD2. CDR3 length equals 18 residues. Germline-derived CDR1 and CDR2 are PRHDT and FYEKMQ (reference sequence). CDR3 nucleotide sequence: TGTGCCAGCAGCCTAGGGGTGACTAGCGGGAGGGGCACCGGGGAGCTGTTTTTT. It is translated as CASSLGVTSGRGTGELFF.

This chain uses TRBV19 with TRBJ2-2; no firm D call. CDR1 LNHDA and CDR2 SQIVND come from the germline V gene (reference sequence). The CDR3 has 14 residues. The V gene lost 3 bases and the J gene lost 4 bases, with 9 bases spanning the gap. The CDR3 nucleotides are TGTGCCAGTAGTATTGTGTGGAGCACCGGGGAGCTGTTTTTT. Protein sequence: CASSIVWSTGELFF.

The chain is built from TRBV11-2 and TRBJ2-7, with 8 bases fitting TRBD2. The CDR3 runs 15 residues. Germline CDR1 SGHAT, CDR2 FQNNGV. V lost 5 bases to trimming and J lost 2 bases; unmatched junction nucleotides: 8. In nucleotides, the CDR3 is TGTGCCAGCAGCCCACAAAGCGGGGGAACCTACGAGCAGTACTTC. This translates into CASSPQSGGTYEQYF. Based on the CDR3 plus reference TRBV11-2 and TRBJ2-7, the full variable domain is EAGVAQSPRYKIIEKRQSVAFWCNPISGHATLYWYQQILGQGPKLLIQFQNNGVVDDSQLPKDRFSAERLKGVDSTLKIQPAKLEDSAVYLCASSPQSGGTYEQYFGPGTRLTVT.

The chain has TRBV11-2 and TRBJ1-5; no clear D gene. In germline, CDR1 is SGHAT, CDR2 FQNNGV. Deletions cut 6 bases from V and 3 bases from J, with 18 bases between. The CDR3 contains 16 residues. CDR3 amino acids: CASSRWPRGNNQPQHF. The DNA for the CDR3 is TGTGCCAGCAGTCGATGGCCGCGCGGCAACAATCAGCCCCAGCATTTT.

The chain uses TRBV7-2 and TRBJ2-7, with no clear D. CDR1 is SGHTA, CDR2 FQGNSA, per germline. V was cut by 4 bases and J by 4 bases, with 5 bases left in between. The CDR3 contains 11 residues. The CDR3 sequence is CASSSLYEQYF. CDR3 in DNA: TGTGCCAGCAGCTCCCTATACGAGCAGTACTTC.

The chain employs TRBV19 and TRBJ1-3; 10 bases are shared with TRBD1. V was pared by 5 bases and J by 0 bases, with 7 bases of the junction left unmatched. Germline CDR1 LNHDA, CDR2 SQIVND (reference sequence). This CDR3 spans 17 amino acids. As DNA, the CDR3 is TGTGCCAGTAGTGGACCGGGACAGGGGATCTCTGGAAACACCATATATTTT. It encodes CASSGPGQGISGNTIYF.

This chain joins TRBV10-3 and TRBJ2-7; 7 bases fit TRBD1. The CDR3 spans 15 residues. The germline V gene has CDR1 ENHRY and CDR2 SYGVKD. The V segment lost 0 bases and the J segment 3 bases; nucleotides outside the gene matches: 5. The CDR3 DNA sequence: TGTGCCATCAGTGAGTCGGGGACAGACGACTACGAGCAGTACTTC. Its protein is CAISESGTDDYEQYF.

The rearrangement links TRBV7-2 to TRBJ2-7; D unclear. CDR3 length equals 14 residues. Between the trimmed V and J ends, which lost 4 bases and 5 bases, there was a span of 15 bases. Germline V gives CDR1 SGHTA, CDR2 FQGNSA. The CDR3 sequence: CASSSDRALHEQYF. The CDR3 nucleotides read TGTGCCAGCAGCTCTGATAGAGCCCTCCACGAGCAGTACTTC.

The chain links TRBV10-3 to TRBJ1-4; D gene uncertain. Per the germline V gene, CDR1 is ENHRY and CDR2 is SYGVKD. The CDR3 totals 14 residues. V dropped 6 bases and J dropped 8 bases, with 16 bases sitting between them. CDR3: CAIRKDGRGEKLFF. The DNA of the CDR3 is TGTGCCATCAGAAAGGACGGACGTGGGGAAAAACTGTTTTTT.

The gene calls are TRBV2 and TRBJ2-6; weak D call: TRBD1 (6 bases). This CDR3 is built from 15 residues. CDR1 is SNHLY, CDR2 FYNNEI, per germline. Trimming removed 6 bases from V and 4 bases from J, with 13 bases in between. The CDR3 DNA reads as TGTGCCAGCAGAATAACAGGGTCCGGGGCCAACGTCCTGACTTTC. This codes for CASRITGSGANVLTF.

J is TRBJ2-3 and V is TRBV5-4, with D possibly matching TRBD1 (5 bases). The CDR3 loop spans 16 amino acids. V shed 0 bases and J shed 5 bases, with 16 bases lying between them. Germline values: CDR1 SGHNT, CDR2 YYREEE (reference sequence). CDR3 amino acids: CASSLGSKGAGDTQYF. The DNA for the CDR3 is TGTGCCAGCAGCTTGGGGTCAAAAGGGGCAGGAGATACGCAGTATTTT.

This chain uses TRBV6-5 with TRBJ2-4; 7 bases are a match to TRBD2. The V and J ends lost 8 bases and 1 base, in that order; junction bases with no gene match: 2. Germline CDR1 and CDR2: MNHEY and SVGAGI. This CDR3 contains 13 residues. The CDR3 DNA follows: TGTGCCAGCGGGCGGGAGGCCAAAAACATTCAGTACTTC. Its translation: CASGREAKNIQYF.

The chain recombines TRBV29-1 with TRBJ2-7; 7 bases align to TRBD2. The V segment lost 7 bases and the J segment 0 bases; nucleotides outside the gene matches: 9. The length of the CDR3 is 14 residues. Germline CDR1 and CDR2: SQVTM and ANQGSEA. The CDR3 region is CSGTLSGNSYEQYF. CDR3 in DNA: TGCAGCGGAACCTTAAGCGGGAACTCCTACGAGCAGTACTTC.